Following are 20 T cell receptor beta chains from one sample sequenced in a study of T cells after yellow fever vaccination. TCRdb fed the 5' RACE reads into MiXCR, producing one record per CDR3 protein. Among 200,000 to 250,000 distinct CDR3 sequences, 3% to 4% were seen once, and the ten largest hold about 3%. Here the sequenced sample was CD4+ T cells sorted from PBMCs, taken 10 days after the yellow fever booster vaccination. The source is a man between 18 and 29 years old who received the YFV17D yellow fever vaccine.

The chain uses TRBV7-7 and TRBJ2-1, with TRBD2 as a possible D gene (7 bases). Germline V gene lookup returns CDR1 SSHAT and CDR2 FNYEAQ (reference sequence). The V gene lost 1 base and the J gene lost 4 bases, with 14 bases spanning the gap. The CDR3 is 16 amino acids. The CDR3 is CASSLGPGGQYNEQFF. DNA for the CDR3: TGTGCCAGCAGCTTAGGGCCGGGGGGCCAGTACAATGAGCAGTTCTTC.

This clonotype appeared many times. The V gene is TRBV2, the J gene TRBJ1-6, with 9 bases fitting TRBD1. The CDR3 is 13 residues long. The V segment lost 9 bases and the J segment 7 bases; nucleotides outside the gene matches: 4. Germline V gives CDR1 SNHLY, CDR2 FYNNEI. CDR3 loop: CARKDRGNSPLHF. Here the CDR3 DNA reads TGTGCCAGAAAGGACAGGGGCAATTCACCCCTCCACTTT.

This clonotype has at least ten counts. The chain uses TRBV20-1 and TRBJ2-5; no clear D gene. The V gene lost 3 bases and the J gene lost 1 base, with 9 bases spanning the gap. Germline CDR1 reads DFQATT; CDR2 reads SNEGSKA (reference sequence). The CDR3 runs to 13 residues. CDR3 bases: TGCAGTGCTAGTAACAGATTCCAAGAGACCCAGTACTTC. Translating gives CSASNRFQETQYF.

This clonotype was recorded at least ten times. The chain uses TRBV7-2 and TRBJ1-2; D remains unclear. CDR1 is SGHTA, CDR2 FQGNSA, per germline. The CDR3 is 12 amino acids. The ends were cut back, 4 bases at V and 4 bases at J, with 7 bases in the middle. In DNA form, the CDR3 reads TGTGCCAGCAGCTCGAAACGCTATGGCTACACCTTC. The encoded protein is CASSSKRYGYTF.

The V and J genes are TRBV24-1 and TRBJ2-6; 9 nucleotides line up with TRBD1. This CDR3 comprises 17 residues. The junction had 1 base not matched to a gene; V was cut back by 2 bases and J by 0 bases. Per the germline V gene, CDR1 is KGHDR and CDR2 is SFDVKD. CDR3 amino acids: CATSDWTGVSGANVLTF. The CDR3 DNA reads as TGTGCCACCAGTGATTGGACAGGGGTCTCTGGGGCCAACGTCCTGACTTTC.

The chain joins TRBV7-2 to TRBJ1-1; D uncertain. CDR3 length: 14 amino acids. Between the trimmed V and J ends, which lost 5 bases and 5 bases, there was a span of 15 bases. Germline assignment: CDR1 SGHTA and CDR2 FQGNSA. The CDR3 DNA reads TGTGCCAGCAGCCCCCGGCGCGGGCGGACTGAAGCTTTCTTT. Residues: CASSPRRGRTEAFF. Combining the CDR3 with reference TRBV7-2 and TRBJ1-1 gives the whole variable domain GAGVSQSPSNKVTEKGKDVELRCDPISGHTALYWYRQSLGQGLEFLIYFQGNSAPDKSGLPSDRFSAERTGGSVSTLTIQRTQQEDSAVYLCASSPRRGRTEAFFGQGTRLTVV.

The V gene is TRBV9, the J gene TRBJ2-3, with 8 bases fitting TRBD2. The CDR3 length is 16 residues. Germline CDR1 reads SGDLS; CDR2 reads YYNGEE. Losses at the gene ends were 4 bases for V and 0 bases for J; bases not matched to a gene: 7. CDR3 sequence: CASSSRLASSTDTQYF. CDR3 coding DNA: TGTGCCAGCAGCTCCAGACTAGCGTCTAGCACAGATACGCAGTATTTT.

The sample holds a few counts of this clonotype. CDR3 nucleotides: TGCAGTGCTAGCCCCTTGGGACAGGGGGTTTATCGGAACACTGAAGCTTTCTTT. Translation: CSASPLGQGVYRNTEAFF. The chain uses TRBV20-1 and TRBJ1-1; 11 bases map to TRBD1. This CDR3 has 18 amino acids. The V segment lost 3 bases and the J segment 1 base; nucleotides outside the gene matches: 13. The germline V gene has CDR1 DFQATT and CDR2 SNEGSKA (reference sequence).

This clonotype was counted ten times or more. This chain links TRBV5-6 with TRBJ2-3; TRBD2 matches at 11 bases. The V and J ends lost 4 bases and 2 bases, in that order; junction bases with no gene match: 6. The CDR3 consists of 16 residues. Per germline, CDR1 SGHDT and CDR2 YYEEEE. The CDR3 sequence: CASSPSGGRDTDTQYF. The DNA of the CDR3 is TGTGCCAGCAGCCCTAGCGGGGGGCGGGACACAGATACGCAGTATTTT.

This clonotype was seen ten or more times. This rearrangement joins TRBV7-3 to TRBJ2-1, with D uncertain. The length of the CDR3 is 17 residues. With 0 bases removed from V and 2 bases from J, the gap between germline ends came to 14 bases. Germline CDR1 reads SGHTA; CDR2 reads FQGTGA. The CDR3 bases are TGTGCCAGCAGCTTAACTTTCGGCGGCCTGCCCTACAATGAGCAGTTCTTC. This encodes CASSLTFGGLPYNEQFF.

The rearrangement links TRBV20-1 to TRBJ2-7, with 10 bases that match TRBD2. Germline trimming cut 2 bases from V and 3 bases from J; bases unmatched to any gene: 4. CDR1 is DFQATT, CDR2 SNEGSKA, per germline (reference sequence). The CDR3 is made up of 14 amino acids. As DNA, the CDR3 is TGCAGTGCTAGACTAGCGGGGGCCATCTACGAGCAGTACTTC. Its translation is CSARLAGAIYEQYF.

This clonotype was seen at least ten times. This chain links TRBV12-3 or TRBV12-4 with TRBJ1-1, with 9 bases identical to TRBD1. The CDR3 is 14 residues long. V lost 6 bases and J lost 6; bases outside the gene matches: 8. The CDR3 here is CASSRGQGSSEAFF. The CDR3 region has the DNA TGTGCCAGCAGCAGGGGACAGGGATCGTCTGAAGCTTTCTTT.

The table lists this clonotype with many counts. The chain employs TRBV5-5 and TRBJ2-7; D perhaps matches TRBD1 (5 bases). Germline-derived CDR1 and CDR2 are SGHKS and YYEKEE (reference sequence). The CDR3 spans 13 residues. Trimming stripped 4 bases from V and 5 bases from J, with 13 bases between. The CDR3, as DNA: TGTGCCAGCAGCCCCGGGCTCAGGGACGAGCAGTACGTC. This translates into CASSPGLRDEQYV.

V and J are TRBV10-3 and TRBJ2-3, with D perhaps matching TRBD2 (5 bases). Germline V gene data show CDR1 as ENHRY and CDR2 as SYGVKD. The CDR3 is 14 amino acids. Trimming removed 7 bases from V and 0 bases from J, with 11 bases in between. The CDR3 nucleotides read TGTGCCATCAAGGCGGGTTATAGCACAGATACGCAGTATTTT. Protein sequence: CAIKAGYSTDTQYF.

This CDR3 reads CASRLTRVVQAFF. CDR3 coding DNA: TGTGCCAGCAGATTAACAAGGGTAGTTCAGGCTTTCTTT. This sequence joins TRBV7-9 and TRBJ1-1; no reliable D call. This CDR3 comprises 13 residues. Germline V lookup: CDR1 SEHNR, CDR2 FQNEAQ (reference sequence). Between the trimmed V and J ends, which lost 6 bases and 11 bases, there was a span of 19 bases.

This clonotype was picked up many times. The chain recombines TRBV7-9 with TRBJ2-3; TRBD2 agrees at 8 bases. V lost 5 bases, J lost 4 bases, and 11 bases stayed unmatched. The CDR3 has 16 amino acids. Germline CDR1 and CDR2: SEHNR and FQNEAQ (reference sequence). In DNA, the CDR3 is TGTGCCAGCAGCCCCCGGAGGGCGGGGGGTTCAGATACGCAGTATTTT. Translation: CASSPRRAGGSDTQYF.

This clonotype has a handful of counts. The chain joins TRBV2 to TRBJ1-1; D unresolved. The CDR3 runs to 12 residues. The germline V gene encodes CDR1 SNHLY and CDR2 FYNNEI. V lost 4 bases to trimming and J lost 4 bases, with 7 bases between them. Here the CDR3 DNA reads TGTGCCAGCAGTGTCTCCGGCACTGAAGCTTTCTTT. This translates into CASSVSGTEAFF.

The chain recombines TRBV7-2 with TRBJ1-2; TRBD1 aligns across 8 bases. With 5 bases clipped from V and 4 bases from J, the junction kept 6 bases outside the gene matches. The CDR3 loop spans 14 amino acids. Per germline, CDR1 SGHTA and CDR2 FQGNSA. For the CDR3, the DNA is TGTGCCAGCAGCCCAGGGACAGGCCTCTATGGCTACACCTTC. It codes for CASSPGTGLYGYTF.

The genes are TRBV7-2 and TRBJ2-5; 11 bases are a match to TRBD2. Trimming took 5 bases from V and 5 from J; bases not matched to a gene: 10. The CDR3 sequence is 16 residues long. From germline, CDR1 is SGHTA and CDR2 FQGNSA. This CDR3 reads CASSRTSGRARETQYF. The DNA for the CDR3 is TGTGCCAGCAGCCGGACTAGCGGGCGGGCACGCGAGACCCAGTACTTC. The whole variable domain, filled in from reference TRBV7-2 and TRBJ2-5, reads GAGVSQSPSNKVTEKGKDVELRCDPISGHTALYWYRQSLGQGLEFLIYFQGNSAPDKSGLPSDRFSAERTGGSVSTLTIQRTQQEDSAVYLCASSRTSGRARETQYFGPGTRLLVL.

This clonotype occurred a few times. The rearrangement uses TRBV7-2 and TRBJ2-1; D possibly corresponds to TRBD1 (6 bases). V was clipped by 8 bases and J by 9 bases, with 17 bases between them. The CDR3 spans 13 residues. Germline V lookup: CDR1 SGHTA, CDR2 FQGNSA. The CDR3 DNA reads TGTGCCAGCTACAGGGCCGCTAGGGGTGAGCAGTTCTTC. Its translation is CASYRAARGEQFF.